This TCR beta chain was recorded in a study of control samples from healthy donors and cancer patients (dated by TCRdb to the early 2020s). Library method: the immunoSEQ multiplex PCR assay. Sourced from immuneACCESS, this table was stored by TCRdb with only in-frame sequences that have V and J called. A share of the clones is absent; for the studies checked, an unresolved V gene accounts for under half, and the remainder has no known explanation. Here the sample has 69,000 or so clones; about 94% occur a single time. Clones ranked in the top ten supply over 2.5% of the sample. As encoded in the germline V gene, CDR1 is LGHNA while CDR2 is YNFKEQ. The CDR3 goes from the cysteine to the phenylalanine over 13 residues. Only CDR3 DNA remains: 39 bases, in frame from the first base. V lost 0 bases and J lost 11 bases; the stretch between them is 11 bases long. Of note for this clone: Its antigen is unknown. Base qualities are missing; no much larger clone stands one base away.

This TCR derives from a woman in her twenties or thirties in good health. The sequenced sample consisted of blood. The receptor chain draws on TRBV4-2 and TRBJ1-5; no confident D gene assignment can be made. The DNA sequence reads TGTGCCAGCAGCCAAGACAGCCGAAGGTCCCAGCATTTT. This translates into CASSQDSRRSQHF.